One sample yielded the 32 T cell receptor beta chains listed below, sequenced in a study of radiation and T cells in renal cell carcinoma. Data came from immunoSEQ multiplex PCR; TCRdb stores just in-frame clones and leaves some out. The sample has about 95,000 clones; 75% to 90% are singletons. Described time point: baseline pretreatment blood. Documented treatment: 15 Gy SBRT to primary tumor, nephrectomy 4 weeks later. Sequencing used blood, obtained from a patient whose treatment included radiotherapy and nephrectomy. The receptor source for this set is a man aged 45-60 years with renal cell carcinoma.

The chain recombines TRBV2 with TRBJ2-1; 10 nucleotides align to TRBD2. Germline V CDR1 and CDR2: SNHLY, FYNNEI. Trimming cost V 6 bases and J 10 bases; bases outside gene matches: 9. This CDR3 spans 14 amino acids. For the CDR3, the DNA is TGTGCCAGCAGGCCCGGGACTAGCGTCAACGAGCAGTTCTTC. Translation: CASRPGTSVNEQFF.

This clone was detected a few times. The chain links TRBV27 to TRBJ1-2; the D gene is possibly TRBD1 (6 bases). CDR1 and CDR2 (germline): MNHEY, SMNVEV (reference sequence). This CDR3 is 15 amino acids long. V shed 0 bases and J shed 8 bases, with 16 bases lying between them. CDR3 nucleotides: TGTGCCAGCAGTTTATCCTGGACAGACCCGGGAGGCTACACCTTC. This sequence encodes CASSLSWTDPGGYTF.

V gene TRBV6-6 combines with J gene TRBJ2-2; D is perhaps TRBD2 (5 bases). Germline CDR1 is MNHNY and CDR2 is SVGAGI (reference sequence). The CDR3 runs to 16 residues. V gave up 7 bases and J gave up 4 bases, with 19 bases separating them. CDR3: CASTELGRVGTGELFF. CDR3 sequence (DNA): TGTGCCAGCACCGAACTAGGCCGCGTGGGCACCGGGGAGCTGTTTTTT.

This chain's CDR3 is CASSLPGGGVIQEAFF. The CDR3 DNA sequence: TGTGCCAGCAGCCTCCCGGGAGGGGGGGTGATCCAAGAAGCTTTCTTT. The chain employs TRBV28 and TRBJ1-1, with a possible D match to TRBD1 (6 bases). Trimming cost V 6 bases and J 8 bases, with 25 bases left between them. Germline CDR1 and CDR2: MDHEN and SYDVKM. This CDR3 is 16 amino acids long.

The V and J genes are TRBV7-2 and TRBJ2-5; D is ambiguous. The germline CDR1 and CDR2 sequences are SGHTA and FQGNSA. The CDR3 runs 12 residues. The V end was cut by 2 bases, the J end by 5 bases, with 6 bases between. For the CDR3, the DNA is TGTGCCAGCAGCTTATACGGGGAGACCCAGTACTTC. Translation: CASSLYGETQYF.

This clone was seen a few times. The chain links TRBV28 to TRBJ2-7, with 7 bases aligning to TRBD1. There are 16 residues in the CDR3. V was clipped by 6 bases and J by 2 bases; unmatched bases: 13. Germline assignment: CDR1 MDHEN and CDR2 SYDVKM. The CDR3 is CASSTIRDSPTYEQYF. CDR3 in DNA: TGTGCCAGCAGCACGATCCGGGACAGCCCCACCTACGAGCAGTACTTC.

The chain employs TRBV18 and TRBJ2-2; maybe TRBD2 (6 bases). The germline V gene has CDR1 KGHSH and CDR2 LQKENI. V lost 4 bases and J lost 6, with 9 bases in between. This CDR3 region has 13 residues. CDR3 loop: CASSQTRPGELFF. In DNA form, the CDR3 reads TGTGCCAGCTCACAGACTAGACCCGGGGAGCTGTTTTTT.

This chain links TRBV29-1 with TRBJ2-7; D ambiguous. The CDR3 totals 13 residues. The ends were cut back, 1 base at V and 4 bases at J, with 11 bases in the middle. In germline, CDR1 is SQVTM, CDR2 ANQGSEA. Here the CDR3 reads CSVEVSWSYEQYF. CDR3 nucleotide sequence: TGCAGCGTTGAAGTTTCGTGGTCTTACGAGCAGTACTTC.

The V call is TRBV12-5, the J call TRBJ1-1; D call uncertain. This CDR3 is 13 amino acids long. V was cut by 3 bases and J by 1 base, with 6 bases left in between. Germline CDR1 is LGHNT and CDR2 is FRNRAP. CDR3 protein: CASGFGRNTEAFF. In DNA, the CDR3 is TGTGCTAGTGGTTTTGGCAGGAACACTGAAGCTTTCTTT. Using reference TRBV12-5 and TRBJ1-1 for the parts outside the CDR3, the full variable domain is DARVTQTPRHKVTEMGQEVTMRCQPILGHNTVFWYRQTMMQGLELLAYFRNRAPLDDSGMPKDRFSAEMPDATLATLKIQPSEPRDSAVYFCASGFGRNTEAFFGQGTRLTVV.

The chain employs TRBV29-1 and TRBJ2-3, with 8 positions matching TRBD1. V gave up 3 bases and J gave up 0 bases; unmatched junction bases: 2. This CDR3 region has 14 residues. Germline CDR1 and CDR2: SQVTM and ANQGSEA. In nucleotides, the CDR3 is TGCAGCGTTGAGACAGGGGCTAGCACAGATACGCAGTATTTT. Its protein is CSVETGASTDTQYF.

The CDR3 sequence: CASSPSGGRNEQFF. The CDR3 nucleotides are TGTGCCAGCAGCCCGTCAGGGGGGAGGAATGAGCAGTTCTTC. The chain links TRBV7-2 to TRBJ2-1, with D tentatively TRBD1 (7 bases). Germline V gene data show CDR1 as SGHTA and CDR2 as FQGNSA. The CDR3 spans 14 residues. Deletions cut 5 bases from V and 7 bases from J, with 15 bases between.

This chain links TRBV4-1 with TRBJ2-7, with 9 positions matching TRBD1. The germline V gene has CDR1 MGHRA and CDR2 YSYEKL. This CDR3 region has 16 residues. The V gene end was trimmed by 1 base and the J gene end by 4 bases; junction bases not matched to a gene: 8. For the CDR3, the DNA is TGCGCCAGCAGCCAAGTATCCGGGACAGGGACTTACGAGCAGTACTTC. This translates into CASSQVSGTGTYEQYF.

This rearrangement joins TRBV5-1 to TRBJ1-3, with TRBD1 matching 11 bases. V lost 4 bases and J lost 0; bases outside the gene matches: 3. The CDR3 length is 16 residues. Germline V gene sequence: CDR1 SGHRS, CDR2 YFSETQ. This CDR3 reads CASSTGTGGSGNTIYF. The DNA for the CDR3 is TGCGCCAGCAGCACCGGGACAGGGGGCTCTGGAAACACCATATATTTT.

V and J are TRBV7-2 and TRBJ2-1, with 8 bases fitting TRBD2. Germline V gene sequence: CDR1 SGHTA, CDR2 FQGNSA. The V and J ends lost 1 base and 2 bases, in that order; junction bases with no gene match: 7. The CDR3 covers 17 residues. The CDR3 DNA sequence: TGTGCCAGCAGCTTAGTAGTAGCGGGAAGTACCTACAATGAGCAGTTCTTC. Amino acids: CASSLVVAGSTYNEQFF.

The rearrangement uses TRBV5-6 and TRBJ1-2; 9 nucleotides match TRBD1. The V gene end was trimmed by 7 bases and the J gene end by 4 bases; junction bases not matched to a gene: 11. Germline assignment: CDR1 SGHDT and CDR2 YYEEEE. The CDR3 is 15 amino acids. The CDR3 reads CASAHSGQGSYGYTF. CDR3 sequence (DNA): TGTGCCAGCGCGCACTCGGGACAGGGCTCCTATGGCTACACCTTC. The variable domain in full, with the rest retrieved from reference TRBV5-6 and TRBJ1-2, is DAGVTQSPTHLIKTRGQQVTLRCSPKSGHDTVSWYQQALGQGPQFIFQYYEEEERQRGNFPDRFSGHQFPNYSSELNVNALLLGDSALYLCASAHSGQGSYGYTFGSGTRLTVV.

The chain has TRBV7-6 and TRBJ2-7, with D perhaps assigned TRBD1 or TRBD2 (5 bases each). Germline V gene data show CDR1 as SGHVS and CDR2 as FNYEAQ. The CDR3 runs to 15 residues. Deletions cut 2 bases from V and 2 bases from J, with 13 bases between. DNA of the CDR3: TGTGCCAGCAGCTTATTAGTTGGGGGTACCTACGAGCAGTACTTC. Its protein product is CASSLLVGGTYEQYF.

The V call is TRBV6-1, the J call TRBJ2-2, with D unresolved. V lost 7 bases and J lost 2, with 11 bases in between. CDR1 is MNHNS and CDR2 is SASEGT in the germline V gene. The CDR3 runs to 14 residues. CDR3 coding DNA: TGTGCCAGCAAAGCCCAGATAAACACCGGGGAGCTGTTTTTT. It specifies CASKAQINTGELFF.

This rearrangement joins TRBV19 to TRBJ2-7; D ambiguous. Trimming shortened V by 4 bases and J by 0 bases, and 19 bases separated the two germline ends. Germline V lookup: CDR1 LNHDA, CDR2 SQIVND (reference sequence). The CDR3 extends over 17 amino acids. CDR3 sequence: CASSRGARPAGSYEQYF. In nucleotides, the CDR3 is TGTGCCAGTAGTAGAGGAGCTCGGCCCGCCGGCTCCTACGAGCAGTACTTC. The full variable domain, in which reference TRBV19 and TRBJ2-7 provide the parts outside the CDR3, is DGGITQSPKYLFRKEGQNVTLSCEQNLNHDAMYWYRQDPGQGLRLIYYSQIVNDFQKGDIAEGYSVSREKKESFPLTVTSAQKNPTAFYLCASSRGARPAGSYEQYFGPGTRLTVT.

The chain joins TRBV18 to TRBJ1-1; 10 nucleotides match TRBD1. In germline, CDR1 is KGHSH, CDR2 LQKENI. Trimming cost V 2 bases and J 0 bases; bases outside gene matches: 3. The CDR3 runs 16 residues. CDR3 nucleotides: TGTGCCAGCTCACCATGGGACAGGGGAGTGAACACTGAAGCTTTCTTT. Its translation is CASSPWDRGVNTEAFF.

V gene TRBV6-1 combines with J gene TRBJ2-7; D may be TRBD2 (5 bases). Per germline, CDR1 MNHNS and CDR2 SASEGT. V was shortened by 3 bases and J by 3 bases, with 21 bases between the two germline ends. The CDR3 runs 17 residues. The CDR3 sequence is CASSEASGSSWLYEQYF. The CDR3 DNA reads TGTGCCAGCAGTGAGGCCAGCGGATCCTCCTGGCTCTACGAGCAGTACTTC.

This clone was observed a handful of times. The gene calls are TRBV5-1 and TRBJ2-7, with D maybe TRBD1 (5 bases). CDR3 length: 13 residues. V lost 7 bases and J 3 bases, leaving 14 bases between the germline ends. CDR1 is SGHRS, CDR2 YFSETQ, per germline. CDR3 residues: CASSPGAYYEQYF. The CDR3 region has the DNA TGCGCCAGCTCTCCTGGGGCTTACTACGAGCAGTACTTC.

This chain connects TRBV18 to TRBJ1-1; D perhaps matches TRBD1 (5 bases). V was pared by 0 bases and J by 0 bases, with 11 bases between. Germline V gene sequence: CDR1 KGHSH, CDR2 LQKENI. This CDR3 is 16 amino acids long. The CDR3 region is CASSPPGQSMNTEAFF. DNA for the CDR3: TGTGCCAGCTCACCACCCGGACAAAGTATGAACACTGAAGCTTTCTTT.

The J gene is TRBJ1-5, the V gene TRBV19, with 7 bases matching TRBD1. This CDR3 spans 15 amino acids. Trimming took 3 bases from V and 3 from J; bases not matched to a gene: 5. Germline CDR1 reads LNHDA; CDR2 reads SQIVND (reference sequence). The CDR3: CASSMEGAHNQPQHF. The CDR3 nucleotides read TGTGCCAGTAGTATGGAGGGGGCCCACAATCAGCCCCAGCATTTT.

This clone has just a few counts. The chain carries TRBV4-2 and TRBJ1-2, with D unresolved. V lost 0 bases and J lost 14, with 25 bases in between. CDR3 length equals 16 residues. The germline V gene encodes CDR1 LGHNA and CDR2 YNFKEQ. The CDR3 loop is CASSQDPSPALGGLTF. The CDR3 bases are TGTGCCAGCAGCCAAGATCCCTCCCCGGCACTCGGTGGTCTGACCTTC.

This rearrangement joins TRBV7-8 to TRBJ2-2, with a weak D call TRBD1 (5 bases). With 5 bases removed from V and 3 bases from J, the gap between germline ends came to 19 bases. The CDR3 is 17 amino acids. CDR1 and CDR2 from the germline V gene are SGHVS and FQNEAQ. The CDR3 DNA follows: TGTGCCAGCAGCAGGGGCAGGGCGTCTGGTGACACCGGGGAGCTGTTTTTT. It translates to CASSRGRASGDTGELFF.

The chain combines TRBV7-6 with TRBJ2-1; D ambiguous. The V gene lost 1 base and the J gene lost 7 bases, with 5 bases spanning the gap. The V gene's germline CDR1 is SGHVS and CDR2 FNYEAQ. This CDR3 has 12 residues. CDR3 in DNA: TGTGCCAGCAGCTTAGTATCTAATGAGCAGTTCTTC. Protein sequence: CASSLVSNEQFF.

The V call is TRBV18, the J call TRBJ1-1; D call uncertain. The V and J ends lost 5 bases and 3 bases respectively, with 16 bases between them. This CDR3 spans 15 amino acids. Germline CDR1 reads KGHSH; CDR2 reads LQKENI. For the CDR3, the DNA is TGTGCCAGCTCAAGCGCCACGAGTAGGGACACTGAAGCTTTCTTT. Translated, it gives CASSSATSRDTEAFF.

This clone was observed once. V and J are TRBV29-1 and TRBJ2-1; D uncertain. Germline V gene lookup returns CDR1 SQVTM and CDR2 ANQGSEA. The length of the CDR3 is 10 residues. V lost 6 bases and J lost 10, with 10 bases in between. CDR3 region: CSVEIGEQFF. DNA of the CDR3: TGCAGCGTCGAGATAGGGGAGCAGTTCTTC.

In its sample, this clone was seen a few times. J is TRBJ1-4 and V is TRBV2, with D tentatively TRBD1 (6 bases). Germline CDR1 SNHLY, CDR2 FYNNEI. The CDR3 has 15 residues. V lost 5 bases, J lost 7 bases, and 17 bases lay in between. The CDR3 DNA reads as TGTGCCAGCAGTCCAAACAGGGTAGTTGGTGAAAAACTGTTTTTT. This codes for CASSPNRVVGEKLFF.

The gene calls are TRBV19 and TRBJ2-7; D perhaps matches TRBD2 (6 bases). Trimming removed 0 bases at V and 3 bases at J, with 9 bases between. The CDR3 is 14 residues long. Germline lookup yields CDR1 LNHDA and CDR2 SQIVND (reference sequence). CDR3 sequence (DNA): TGTGCCAGTAGTATAGACGGGAGAGACTACGAGCAGTACTTC. This translates into CASSIDGRDYEQYF.

This clone has only one observation. This chain uses TRBV12-2 with TRBJ2-7; the D call TRBD2 from the table was never checked on the DNA. TRBV12-2 is termed a pseudogene. The CDR3 extends over 16 amino acids. The CDR3 loop reads CASRLALAGGTYEQYF. The CDR3 nucleotides read TGTGCAAGTCGCTTAGCATTAGCGGGGGGAACCTACGAGCAGTACTTC.

This clone was picked up a small number of times. This chain uses TRBV11-2 with TRBJ2-5; TRBD1 is a possible D gene (8 bases). Germline V CDR1 and CDR2: SGHAT, FQNNGV. The CDR3 contains 15 residues. V lost 3 bases to trimming and J lost 3 bases, with 14 bases between them. The CDR3 protein is CASSFSTGGEETQYF. The CDR3 region has the DNA TGTGCCAGCAGCTTTTCCACAGGGGGGGAAGAGACCCAGTACTTC.